The 17 T cell receptor beta chains in this list originate from one sample, sequenced in a study of CD8 T cells in ankylosing spondylitis. TCRdb independently ran MiXCR on the 5' RACE reads; one entry per CDR3 protein. Among about 42,000 distinct CDR3 sequences listed, around 2.9% were seen once. The sample taken for sequencing was blood, either unsorted or a sorted T cell fraction (not recorded which). The receptors were gathered from a male donor with ankylosing spondylitis or in good health (not recorded which).

The table lists this clonotype with many counts. The rearrangement links TRBV9 to TRBJ2-1; D may be TRBD1 or TRBD2 (6 bases each). CDR1 SGDLS and CDR2 YYNGEE come from the germline V gene. The CDR3 runs 15 residues. V lost 3 bases, J lost 3 bases, and 13 bases lay in between. The CDR3 bases are TGTGCCAGCAGCGAAGGAGGGGGGCTCTACAATGAGCAGTTCTTC. This translates into CASSEGGGLYNEQFF.

There are many counts of this clonotype. The J gene is TRBJ1-2, the V gene TRBV9, with TRBD1 as a possible D gene (6 bases). CDR1 and CDR2 from the germline V gene are SGDLS and YYNGEE. With 1 base removed from V and 6 bases from J, the gap between germline ends came to 16 bases. The CDR3 loop spans 15 amino acids. CDR3 residues: CASSVLARDTDGYTF. CDR3 sequence (DNA): TGTGCCAGCAGCGTACTTGCCCGGGACACTGATGGCTACACCTTC.

This clonotype has ten or more counts. The J gene is TRBJ1-3, the V gene TRBV9; unclear D gene. This CDR3 has 15 residues. Trimming stripped 4 bases from V and 0 bases from J, with 11 bases between. In germline, CDR1 is SGDLS, CDR2 YYNGEE. CDR3 region: CASSLLGNSGNTIYF. CDR3 coding DNA: TGTGCCAGCAGCCTTCTAGGGAACTCTGGAAACACCATATATTTT.

This clonotype was observed at least ten times. The V gene is TRBV9, the J gene TRBJ1-4; 7 bases are shared with TRBD1. CDR1 is SGDLS and CDR2 is YYNGEE in the germline V gene. This CDR3 spans 16 amino acids. Trimming cost V 2 bases and J 7 bases; bases outside gene matches: 11. CDR3 amino acids: CASSVSPGTVPEKLFF. CDR3 bases: TGTGCCAGCAGCGTTTCCCCCGGGACAGTGCCTGAAAAACTGTTTTTT.

Ten or more counts support this clonotype. V gene TRBV9 combines with J gene TRBJ2-1; maybe TRBD2 (6 bases). CDR1 is SGDLS and CDR2 is YYNGEE in the germline V gene. With 0 bases removed from V and 6 bases from J, the gap between germline ends came to 16 bases. The CDR3 loop spans 16 amino acids. Here the CDR3 DNA reads TGTGCCAGCAGCGTAGACGTGGCGGCGGGGCGCAATGAGCAGTTCTTC. This encodes CASSVDVAAGRNEQFF.

This clonotype was found many times. V usage is TRBV9 and J usage is TRBJ2-1; TRBD2 matches 9 bases. The CDR3 totals 16 residues. The junction had 7 bases not matched to a gene; V was cut back by 4 bases and J by 2 bases. Per germline, CDR1 SGDLS and CDR2 YYNGEE. The CDR3 DNA reads as TGTGCCAGCAGCCCTCATCCTAGCGGGACCTACAATGAGCAGTTCTTC. This encodes CASSPHPSGTYNEQFF.

This clonotype was counted ten times or more. The chain joins TRBV9 to TRBJ2-2; 8 nucleotides agree with TRBD1. The V and J ends lost 1 base and 5 bases, in that order; junction bases with no gene match: 7. The CDR3 covers 16 residues. Germline V gene sequence: CDR1 SGDLS, CDR2 YYNGEE. The CDR3 sequence: CASSVRTGSNTGELFF. In DNA, the CDR3 is TGTGCCAGCAGCGTACGGACAGGGAGTAATACCGGGGAGCTGTTTTTT.

This clonotype was counted ten times or more. This rearrangement joins TRBV9 to TRBJ2-2, with unresolved D. This CDR3 region has 12 residues. V lost 2 bases and J lost 7, with 6 bases in between. Germline V gene lookup returns CDR1 SGDLS and CDR2 YYNGEE. The CDR3 DNA sequence: TGTGCCAGCAGCGTGCATGGCGGGGAGCTGTTTTTT. Amino acids: CASSVHGGELFF.

The chain recombines TRBV9 with TRBJ2-7; D assignment may be TRBD1 or TRBD2 (5 bases each). This CDR3 has 14 residues. Trimming cost V 0 bases and J 2 bases, with 9 bases left between them. Germline V gives CDR1 SGDLS, CDR2 YYNGEE. The CDR3 loop is CASSVGMGAYEQYF. CDR3 in DNA: TGTGCCAGCAGCGTAGGCATGGGGGCCTACGAGCAGTACTTC.

This clonotype was detected ten times or more. V usage is TRBV9 and J usage is TRBJ2-1; TRBD2 matches at 11 bases. V lost 2 bases and J lost 0; bases outside the gene matches: 7. Germline loops: CDR1 SGDLS, CDR2 YYNGEE. The CDR3 sequence is 18 residues long. The CDR3 sequence is CASSVGTSGTHSYNEQFF. CDR3 DNA sequence: TGTGCCAGCAGCGTCGGGACTAGCGGAACCCACTCCTACAATGAGCAGTTCTTC.

This clonotype has ten or more counts. CDR3 sequence reads: CASSVGWNTQYF. The DNA for the CDR3 is TGTGCCAGCAGCGTAGGGTGGAATACGCAGTATTTT. The V call is TRBV9, the J call TRBJ2-3, with D unresolved. Deletions cut 0 bases from V and 7 bases from J, with 6 bases between. The length of the CDR3 is 12 residues. Germline loops: CDR1 SGDLS, CDR2 YYNGEE.

This clonotype came up many times. The J gene is TRBJ2-1, the V gene TRBV9; weak D call: TRBD2 (6 bases). Between the trimmed V and J ends, which lost 7 bases and 2 bases, there was a span of 16 bases. This CDR3 spans 15 amino acids. The germline V gene encodes CDR1 SGDLS and CDR2 YYNGEE. CDR3: CASGAGPFAYNEQFF. DNA of the CDR3: TGTGCCAGCGGCGCGGGACCCTTTGCCTACAATGAGCAGTTCTTC.

This clonotype was observed many times. This chain joins TRBV9 and TRBJ2-6; 11 bases fit TRBD2. The CDR3 loop spans 24 amino acids. Looked up from germline, CDR1 is SGDLS and CDR2 is YYNGEE. After removal of 0 bases from V and 3 bases from J, the junction contained 23 bases not matched to a gene. The chain's CDR3 is CASSVVGRGDNSGLAAYGANVLTF. The CDR3 region has the DNA TGTGCCAGCAGCGTAGTCGGTCGGGGAGATAATTCGGGACTAGCGGCATATGGGGCCAACGTCCTGACTTTC.

This clonotype was recorded many times. The chain joins TRBV9 to TRBJ2-5; 7 positions agree with TRBD1. CDR3 length: 12 residues. The V gene end was trimmed by 2 bases and the J gene end by 7 bases; junction bases not matched to a gene: 2. Germline assignment: CDR1 SGDLS and CDR2 YYNGEE. The CDR3 sequence is CASSVTGRTQYF. The DNA of the CDR3 is TGTGCCAGCAGCGTGACAGGGAGGACCCAGTACTTC.

This clonotype was seen many times. The chain has TRBV9 and TRBJ2-5; D possibly corresponds to TRBD1 (6 bases). Between the trimmed V and J ends, which lost 3 bases and 5 bases, there was a span of 20 bases. In germline, CDR1 is SGDLS, CDR2 YYNGEE. The CDR3 has 16 amino acids. The CDR3 here is CASSASMGGGAETQYF. CDR3 DNA: TGTGCCAGCAGCGCAAGCATGGGTGGGGGCGCGGAGACCCAGTACTTC.

The chain uses TRBV9 and TRBJ2-3, with TRBD1 as a possible D gene (6 bases). There are 14 residues in the CDR3. CDR1 is SGDLS, CDR2 YYNGEE, per germline. V was cut by 0 bases and J by 4 bases, with 9 bases left in between. Here the CDR3 DNA reads TGTGCCAGCAGCGTAGGGGGGCCGCCAGATACGCAGTATTTT. This encodes CASSVGGPPDTQYF.

This clonotype was seen ten or more times. The chain is built from TRBV9 and TRBJ2-5, with 7 nucleotides matching TRBD2. The V segment lost 3 bases and the J segment 4 bases; nucleotides outside the gene matches: 3. CDR3 size: 13 residues. The V gene's germline CDR1 is SGDLS and CDR2 YYNGEE. CDR3 sequence reads: CASSASSGETQYF. DNA for the CDR3: TGTGCCAGCAGCGCGTCTAGCGGAGAGACCCAGTACTTC.